This section outlines one TCR beta chain sequence together with its context. This sample was taken from a study of blood T cell repertoires in COVID-19. Study-level information: COVID-19 samples collected from the United States, Italy and Spain covered acute and convalescent phases.

TCRdb keeps only in-frame clones here, not all; method: immunoSEQ multiplex PCR. The data show under 500,000 clones, around 89% seen once. Sequenced: peripheral blood. The TCR comes from a young woman with acute or convalescent COVID-19.

CDR3 nucleotides: TGTGCCTGGAGTGTACGTCGGACAGTTCAAGAGACCCAGTACTTC. This gives the protein CAWSVRRTVQETQYF. The J gene is TRBJ2-5, the V gene TRBV30, with a weak D call TRBD1 (6 bases). The CDR3 contains 15 residues. Trimming took 0 bases from V and 2 from J, leaving 13 bases between them. The germline gives CDR1 GTSNPN, CDR2 SVGIG (reference sequence).